What follows are 7 T cell receptor beta chains derived from one specimen sequenced in a study of Ad26.COV2.S vaccination and SARS-CoV-2 variants (dated by TCRdb to the early 2020s). Libraries came from the immunoSEQ multiplex PCR assay. As stored in TCRdb, this immuneACCESS dataset retains in-frame rearrangements with V and J assigned. A fraction of the clones does not appear; measured against another copy, unresolved V genes explain less than half of the discrepancy, and the remainder lacks a known reason. The table for this sample lists about 480,000 clones; 70% to 90% of them were counted only once. The ten largest make up 9.5% to 15% of the sample. The meaning of the sample's treatment or condition label: 15 to 20 received Ad26.COV2.S at low or high dose, single or two shots; five or six received placebo; per-sample allocation not given. Repertoires of vaccine and placebo recipients were sequenced from samples taken on day 63 after the first injection.

This specimen was peripheral blood, taken in a trial of Ad26.COV2.S vaccine versus placebo. These receptor sequences come from a person between 18 and 65 years old who received the Ad26.COV2.S COVID-19 vaccine or a placebo.

With respect to this clone: Other DNA sequences in the same sample also yield this CDR3. This chain uses TRBV19 with TRBJ1-2; 7 positions match TRBD1. The CDR3 runs to 14 residues. Germline lookup yields CDR1 LNHDA and CDR2 SQIVND (reference sequence). The trim removed 5 bases at V and 5 bases at J, leaving 8 bases unmatched. CDR3 amino acids: CASSPRTGLYGYTF. The DNA of the CDR3 is TGTGCCAGTAGTCCGCGGACAGGCCTTTATGGCTACACCTTC.

V and J are TRBV24-1 and TRBJ1-5; 9 bases fit TRBD1. The germline gives CDR1 KGHDR, CDR2 SFDVKD. Germline trimming cut 4 bases from V and 7 bases from J; bases unmatched to any gene: 7. The CDR3 length is 15 residues. CDR3 nucleotides: TGTGCCACCAGTGACAACAGGGGGCCGGGGCAGCCCCAGCATTTT. Its protein is CATSDNRGPGQPQHF.

The V and J genes are TRBV3-1 (or the pseudogene TRBV3-2) and TRBJ2-2; D may be TRBD2 (6 bases). The germline V gene encodes CDR1 LGHDT and CDR2 YNNKEL (reference sequence). This CDR3 contains 14 residues. The V end lost 1 base, the J end lost 6 bases, and 9 bases lay between the germline ends. DNA of the CDR3: TGTGCCAGCAGCCAAGCGGGGGTGGCCGGGGAGCTGTTTTTT. Encoded protein: CASSQAGVAGELFF.

J is TRBJ1-1 and V is TRBV3-1 (or the pseudogene TRBV3-2); D unclear. Trimming shortened V by 1 base and J by 1 base, and 10 bases separated the two germline ends. The CDR3 is made up of 15 amino acids. Per the germline V gene, CDR1 is LGHDT and CDR2 is YNNKEL (reference sequence). CDR3 in DNA: TGTGCCAGCAGCCAAGTCCCCAGCAGGAACACTGAAGCTTTCTTT. Protein sequence: CASSQVPSRNTEAFF.

The chain links TRBV30 to TRBJ1-5; D possibly corresponds to TRBD1 (5 bases). CDR3 length: 12 amino acids. The germline gives CDR1 GTSNPN, CDR2 SVGIG (reference sequence). Trimming pared 6 bases from V and 7 bases from J, leaving 13 bases between. This CDR3 is CACSQEGQPQHF. The DNA of the CDR3 is TGTGCCTGTAGTCAGGAGGGGCAGCCCCAGCATTTT.

The V and J genes are TRBV30 and TRBJ2-1; 10 bases fit TRBD2. The CDR3 has 15 amino acids. Germline V gene lookup returns CDR1 GTSNPN and CDR2 SVGIG (reference sequence). Trimming at V came to 0 bases and at J to 10 bases, leaving 9 bases not matched to a gene. The DNA for the CDR3 is TGTGCCTGGAGTGTATGGGCTAGCGGGAGAAGCGAGCAGTTCTTC. This codes for CAWSVWASGRSEQFF.

This clone was detected many times. At one end the junction does not follow the germline gene, possibly because of a read error. The gene calls are TRBV11-2 and TRBJ2-1; 7 positions agree with TRBD2. Germline loops: CDR1 SGHAT, CDR2 FQNNGV. The CDR3 has 15 residues. The CDR3 DNA reads as TGTGCCAGCAGCTTCGATCGGGGGGTCTACAGTGAGCAGTTCTTC. This codes for CASSFDRGVYSEQFF.